This TCR beta chain came from a study of blood T cell repertoires in COVID-19. Study at large: Sources were T cells, B-cell-depleted T cells, or PBMCs; the material itself was cDNA or gDNA.

V lost 4 bases to trimming and J lost 1 base; unmatched junction nucleotides: 4. There are 15 residues in the CDR3. In germline, CDR1 is MDHEN, CDR2 SYDVKM. Data came from immunoSEQ multiplex PCR; TCRdb stores just in-frame clones and leaves some out. Among roughly 57,000 clones, roughly 77% were seen once, and the ten largest hold around two fifths. What was sequenced was peripheral blood. This clonotype originated in a man between 65 and 85 years old with active or convalescent COVID-19. The genes are TRBV28 and TRBJ2-3; 8 nucleotides line up with TRBD1. CDR3 sequence reads: CASSSPTGGTDTQYF. CDR3 sequence (DNA): TGTGCCAGCAGTTCCCCGACAGGGGGCACAGATACGCAGTATTTT.